The present T cell receptor (beta chain) was sequenced within a study of T cells after yellow fever vaccination. This clonotype was seen more than once but under ten times. TCRdb independently ran MiXCR on the 5' RACE reads; one entry per CDR3 protein. The sample carries almost 600,000 distinct CDR3 sequences, 13% recorded once. This CDR3 has 14 amino acids. Germline V gene sequence: CDR1 DFQATT, CDR2 SNEGSKA (reference sequence). V trimming: 1 base; J trimming: 4 bases; junction bases outside the gene matches: 3. Sequencing used PBMCs, obtained on the day of the yellow fever booster vaccination. The chain recombines TRBV20-1 with TRBJ2-7, with 11 bases matching TRBD1. The TCR comes from a man younger than 40 who received the YFV17D yellow fever vaccine. The CDR3 bases are TGCAGTGCTAGAGGCCGGGACAGGGGGTACGAGCAGTACTTC. This encodes CSARGRDRGYEQYF.